One sample yielded the 30 T cell receptor beta chains listed below, sequenced in a study of long-term antiretroviral therapy in people with HIV. The assay, immunoSEQ v3.0, was run at survey level. Repertoires were generated with immunoSEQ multiplex PCR, while TCRdb's copy carries only in-frame clones and drops some. Of tens of thousands of clones listed, 75% to 95% are singletons. The specimen comprised unsorted PBMCs, sampled 5 to 5.5 years after starting antiretroviral therapy. The receptors stem from a middle-aged woman with HIV.

The chain combines TRBV6-6 with TRBJ2-2; TRBD1 aligns across 8 bases. The germline CDR1 and CDR2 sequences are MNHNY and SVGAGI (reference sequence). Trimming at V came to 5 bases and at J to 5 bases, leaving 4 bases not matched to a gene. The CDR3 runs to 14 residues. CDR3 coding DNA: TGTGCCAGCAGTCCGGGACAGGAAACCGGGGAGCTGTTTTTT. Translation: CASSPGQETGELFF.

The chain employs TRBV5-6 and TRBJ2-5, with 12 bases fitting TRBD2. The CDR3 contains 16 residues. CDR1 and CDR2 from the germline V gene are SGHDT and YYEEEE. V was pared by 4 bases and J by 0 bases, with 4 bases of the junction left unmatched. The CDR3 loop is CASSARLAGDQETQYF. The CDR3 nucleotides read TGTGCCAGCAGCGCTCGACTAGCGGGGGACCAAGAGACCCAGTACTTC.

This rearrangement joins TRBV11-2 to TRBJ2-7, with TRBD2 matching over 9 bases. This CDR3 contains 15 residues. With V trimmed by 1 base and J by 3 bases, 4 bases remained unmatched. Germline values: CDR1 SGHAT, CDR2 FQNNGV. For the CDR3, the DNA is TGTGCCAGCAGCTTAGCTAGCGGGGACTACTACGAGCAGTACTTC. As protein: CASSLASGDYYEQYF.

The chain uses TRBV6-5 and TRBJ1-6; D might be TRBD1 (6 bases). With 0 bases removed from V and 5 bases from J, the gap between germline ends came to 8 bases. The CDR3 extends over 15 amino acids. Germline V gene data show CDR1 as MNHEY and CDR2 as SVGAGI. The CDR3 sequence is CASSYSGTNNSPLHF. CDR3 nucleotide sequence: TGTGCCAGCAGTTACTCCGGGACAAATAATTCACCCCTCCACTTT.

This chain connects TRBV27 to TRBJ2-4; 7 nucleotides align to TRBD2. Germline V gene data show CDR1 as MNHEY and CDR2 as SMNVEV (reference sequence). J gave up 1 base and V 4 bases, and 4 bases lay outside the gene matches. The CDR3 length is 15 residues. CDR3: CASSSPTSAKNIQYF. DNA for the CDR3: TGTGCCAGCAGTTCCCCGACTAGCGCCAAAAACATTCAGTACTTC.

The chain combines TRBV2 with TRBJ1-2, with a possible D match to TRBD1 (6 bases). V was pared by 4 bases and J by 6 bases, with 21 bases between. Germline values: CDR1 SNHLY, CDR2 FYNNEI. The CDR3 is 16 amino acids. CDR3: CASSATTGRPLNGYTF. The CDR3 nucleotides are TGTGCCAGCAGTGCTACAACAGGGCGGCCGTTGAATGGCTACACCTTC.

This clone appeared a single time. The gene calls are TRBV12-5 and TRBJ1-1; TRBD1 might be the D (5 bases). The CDR3 contains 15 residues. Germline-derived CDR1 and CDR2 are LGHNT and FRNRAP. V lost 7 bases and J lost 0, with 15 bases in between. The CDR3 sequence is CASAVLGGVNTEAFF. In DNA, the CDR3 is TGTGCTAGTGCCGTCTTGGGGGGGGTGAACACTGAAGCTTTCTTT.

The rearrangement links TRBV2 to TRBJ1-1, with TRBD1 matching over 7 bases. Germline V gene sequence: CDR1 SNHLY, CDR2 FYNNEI. CDR3 length equals 15 residues. Unmatched junction bases numbered 10, after V lost 7 bases and J lost 2 bases. The CDR3 DNA reads TGTGCCAGCACTGGATGGACAGGTGGTAACACTGAAGCTTTCTTT. Its protein product is CASTGWTGGNTEAFF.

The chain has TRBV15 and TRBJ2-2; the D gene could be TRBD1 or TRBD2 (5 bases each). CDR1 and CDR2 (germline): LNHNV, YYDKDF (reference sequence). The CDR3 is made up of 14 amino acids. Trimming pared 6 bases from V and 3 bases from J, leaving 11 bases between. The CDR3 protein is CATRARGDTGELFF. CDR3 coding DNA: TGTGCCACCAGAGCAAGGGGAGACACCGGGGAGCTGTTTTTT.

The V and J genes are TRBV19 and TRBJ1-4; D uncertain. Per germline, CDR1 LNHDA and CDR2 SQIVND (reference sequence). Trimming took off 6 bases at V and 2 bases at J, with 10 bases between the two ends. CDR3 length: 14 amino acids. CDR3 DNA sequence: TGTGCCAGTAGAATACATCATACTAATGAAAAACTGTTTTTT. Amino acid sequence: CASRIHHTNEKLFF.

This chain links TRBV19 with TRBJ1-4; tentative D call: TRBD1 (6 bases). The CDR3 consists of 15 residues. Trimming stripped 5 bases from V and 10 bases from J, with 20 bases between. Germline assignment: CDR1 LNHDA and CDR2 SQIVND (reference sequence). CDR3 coding DNA: TGTGCCAGTAGTCAACAGGGAGGGAGCGGCGGAAAACTGTTTTTT. Its translation is CASSQQGGSGGKLFF.

V gene TRBV7-2 combines with J gene TRBJ1-1; D is unresolved. This CDR3 has 13 residues. The V gene's germline CDR1 is SGHTA and CDR2 FQGNSA. The V and J ends lost 2 bases and 3 bases respectively, with 7 bases between them. As DNA, the CDR3 is TGTGCCAGCAGCTTAAATGGATACACTGAAGCTTTCTTT. This codes for CASSLNGYTEAFF.

The V call is TRBV2, the J call TRBJ1-3, with TRBD1 as a possible D gene (6 bases). The germline V gene has CDR1 SNHLY and CDR2 FYNNEI. CDR3 length: 15 residues. V lost 2 bases and J lost 2, with 10 bases in between. CDR3 nucleotide sequence: TGTGCCAGCAGTGAATCGGACAGTACTGGAAACACCATATATTTT. Translating it yields CASSESDSTGNTIYF. The full variable domain, completed using reference TRBV2 and TRBJ1-3, is EPEVTQTPSHQVTQMGQEVILRCVPISNHLYFYWYRQILGQKVEFLVSFYNNEISEKSEIFDDQFSVERPDGSNFTLKIRSTKLEDSAMYFCASSESDSTGNTIYFGEGSWLTVV.

The chain joins TRBV6-6 to TRBJ1-2, with a weak D call TRBD1 (5 bases). The CDR3 extends over 13 amino acids. V shed 3 bases and J shed 2 bases, with 7 bases lying between them. CDR1 is MNHNY and CDR2 is SVGAGI in the germline V gene (reference sequence). CDR3 DNA: TGTGCCAGCAGTTATGAGGGGAACTATGGCTACACCTTC. Amino acid sequence: CASSYEGNYGYTF.

This chain uses TRBV6-6 with TRBJ1-1, with TRBD1 as a possible D gene (6 bases). The CDR3 runs 14 residues. The V end lost 5 bases, the J end lost 4 bases, and 14 bases lay between the germline ends. The germline V gene has CDR1 MNHNY and CDR2 SVGAGI (reference sequence). DNA of the CDR3: TGTGCCAGCAGTAGCACAGGGTGGGCCACTGAAGCTTTCTTT. It codes for CASSSTGWATEAFF.

This chain uses TRBV2 with TRBJ2-1; maybe TRBD2 (6 bases). There are 16 residues in the CDR3. The germline V gene encodes CDR1 SNHLY and CDR2 FYNNEI. Trimming left V 6 bases short and J 0 bases short, with 15 bases between. The CDR3 nucleotides are TGTGCCAGCAGGCCAGGAGGGCCAAGCTCCTACAATGAGCAGTTCTTC. Amino acid sequence: CASRPGGPSSYNEQFF.

This chain joins TRBV5-1 and TRBJ2-2; D not resolved. Germline V CDR1 and CDR2: SGHRS, YFSETQ. V was clipped by 0 bases and J by 0 bases, with 6 bases between them. CDR3 length equals 15 residues. CDR3 sequence reads: CASSLGGANTGELFF. The CDR3 DNA is TGCGCCAGCAGCTTGGGTGGGGCGAACACCGGGGAGCTGTTTTTT.

This chain uses TRBV5-1 with TRBJ1-3; maybe TRBD1 (6 bases). Germline V gene data show CDR1 as SGHRS and CDR2 as YFSETQ. The CDR3 sequence is 14 residues long. Trimming removed 3 bases at V and 5 bases at J, with 12 bases between. The chain's CDR3 is CASSSGTPRNTIYF. CDR3 bases: TGCGCCAGCAGCTCCGGGACACCCAGAAACACCATATATTTT.

CDR3 amino acids: CASSLVIAETQYF. CDR3 bases: TGCGCCAGCAGCTTGGTGATAGCGGAGACCCAGTACTTC. The J gene is TRBJ2-5, the V gene TRBV5-1; D perhaps matches TRBD2 (5 bases). Germline V gives CDR1 SGHRS, CDR2 YFSETQ. V lost 0 bases to trimming and J lost 5 bases, with 8 bases between them. The CDR3 has 13 amino acids.

This chain joins TRBV5-1 and TRBJ1-3; 7 bases are shared with TRBD1. The CDR3 is 16 residues long. The germline gives CDR1 SGHRS, CDR2 YFSETQ. J lost 0 bases, V lost 2 bases, and 5 bases had no gene match. CDR3 sequence: CASSFNRGGSGNTIYF. Here the CDR3 DNA reads TGCGCCAGCAGCTTCAACAGGGGCGGCTCTGGAAACACCATATATTTT.

The V call is TRBV4-3, the J call TRBJ1-6; D may be TRBD1 (5 bases). Germline CDR1 LGHNA, CDR2 YSLEER. The V gene lost 1 base and the J gene lost 13 bases, with 11 bases spanning the gap. This CDR3 comprises 13 residues. The CDR3 DNA reads TGCGCCAGCAGCCAAGTACGGGGGGGGCCCCTCCACTTT. Encoded protein: CASSQVRGGPLHF.

The V call is TRBV4-1, the J call TRBJ1-1; 7 bases match TRBD1. After removal of 5 bases from V and 8 bases from J, the junction contained 2 bases not matched to a gene. Germline V gene lookup returns CDR1 MGHRA and CDR2 YSYEKL. This CDR3 region has 11 residues. The CDR3 reads CASSDREEAFF. DNA for the CDR3: TGCGCCAGCAGCGACAGGGAGGAAGCTTTCTTT.

This chain joins TRBV11-3 and TRBJ2-3, with D perhaps matching TRBD1 or TRBD2 (5 bases each). The CDR3 runs 16 residues. Germline loops: CDR1 SGHNT, CDR2 YENEEA. V lost 0 bases to trimming and J lost 0 bases, with 10 bases between them. CDR3 amino acids: CASSLEVGPSTDTQYF. CDR3 in DNA: TGTGCCAGCAGCTTAGAGGTGGGACCTAGCACAGATACGCAGTATTTT.

This chain connects TRBV9 to TRBJ1-1; D ambiguous. This CDR3 has 13 amino acids. V was clipped by 2 bases and J by 4 bases, with 9 bases between them. The germline V gene has CDR1 SGDLS and CDR2 YYNGEE. The CDR3 protein is CASSVADSTEAFF. CDR3 bases: TGTGCCAGCAGCGTGGCAGATTCCACTGAAGCTTTCTTT.

The genes are TRBV21-1 and TRBJ2-2; the tabulated D call, TRBD1, remains unverified against the DNA. TRBV21-1 is flagged as a pseudogene. This CDR3 contains 16 residues. The CDR3 is CASSDHRGRETGELFF. CDR3 sequence (DNA): TGTGCCAGCAGCGACCACAGGGGGCGGGAAACCGGGGAGCTGTTTTTT.

This rearrangement joins TRBV5-4 to TRBJ2-3; weak D call: TRBD2 (6 bases). Deletions cut 4 bases from V and 3 bases from J, with 12 bases between. The CDR3 contains 14 residues. Germline CDR1 and CDR2: SGHNT and YYREEE (reference sequence). The CDR3 protein is CASSARDFTDTQYF. The CDR3 region has the DNA TGTGCCAGCAGCGCCCGGGACTTTACAGATACGCAGTATTTT. The complete variable domain, with remaining parts taken from reference TRBV5-4 and TRBJ2-3, reads ETGVTQSPTHLIKTRGQQVTLRCSSQSGHNTVSWYQQALGQGPQFIFQYYREEENGRGNFPPRFSGLQFPNYSSELNVNALELDDSALYLCASSARDFTDTQYFGPGTRLTVL.

The V gene is TRBV19, the J gene TRBJ2-7; D is unresolved. There are 13 residues in the CDR3. V shed 5 bases and J shed 3 bases, with 11 bases lying between them. CDR1 LNHDA and CDR2 SQIVND come from the germline V gene (reference sequence). Written as DNA, the CDR3 is TGTGCCAGTAGTCCCTCGGAAAACTACGAGCAGTACTTC. Translating gives CASSPSENYEQYF.

A single count supports this clone. The V and J genes are TRBV6-6 and TRBJ1-6, with a possible D match to TRBD1 (6 bases). The germline V gene has CDR1 MNHNY and CDR2 SVGAGI (reference sequence). Trimming pared 0 bases from V and 5 bases from J, leaving 8 bases between. The CDR3 length is 15 residues. CDR3 DNA sequence: TGTGCCAGCAGTTACTCCGGGACAAATAATTCACCCCTCCACTTT. The encoded protein is CASSYSGTNNSPLHF.

This clone was found once. This chain connects TRBV7-9 to TRBJ1-1; 12 nucleotides line up with TRBD1. The CDR3 sequence is 15 residues long. V shed 5 bases and J 5 bases; nucleotides not matched to a gene: 6. Germline lookup yields CDR1 SEHNR and CDR2 FQNEAQ (reference sequence). CDR3 sequence reads: CASSPGDRGLTEAFF. As DNA, the CDR3 is TGTGCCAGCAGCCCGGGGGACAGGGGGCTGACTGAAGCTTTCTTT.

The chain employs TRBV25-1 and TRBJ2-2; weak D call: TRBD1 (6 bases). This CDR3 has 13 amino acids. Germline-derived CDR1 and CDR2 are MGHDK and SYGVNS. The V end was cut by 10 bases, the J end by 1 base, with 10 bases between. CDR3 sequence: CATGHQNTGELFF. The CDR3 DNA reads TGTGCCACGGGACACCAGAACACCGGGGAGCTGTTTTTT.